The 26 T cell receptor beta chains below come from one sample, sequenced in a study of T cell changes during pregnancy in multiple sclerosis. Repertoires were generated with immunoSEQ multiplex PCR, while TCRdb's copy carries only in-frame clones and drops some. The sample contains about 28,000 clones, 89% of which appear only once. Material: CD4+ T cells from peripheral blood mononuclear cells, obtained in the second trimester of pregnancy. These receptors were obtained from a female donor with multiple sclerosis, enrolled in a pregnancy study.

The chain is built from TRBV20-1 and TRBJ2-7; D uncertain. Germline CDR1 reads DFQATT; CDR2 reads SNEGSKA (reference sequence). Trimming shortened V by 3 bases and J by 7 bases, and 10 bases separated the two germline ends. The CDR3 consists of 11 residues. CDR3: CSASLWAEQYF. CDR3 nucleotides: TGCAGTGCTAGCTTGTGGGCAGAGCAGTACTTC.

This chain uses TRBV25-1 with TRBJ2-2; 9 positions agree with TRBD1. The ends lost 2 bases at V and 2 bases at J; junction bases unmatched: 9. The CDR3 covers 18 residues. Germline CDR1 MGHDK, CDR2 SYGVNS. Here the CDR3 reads CASSETPRDRDNTGELFF. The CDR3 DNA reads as TGTGCCAGCAGTGAAACCCCCCGGGACAGGGATAACACCGGGGAGCTGTTTTTT.

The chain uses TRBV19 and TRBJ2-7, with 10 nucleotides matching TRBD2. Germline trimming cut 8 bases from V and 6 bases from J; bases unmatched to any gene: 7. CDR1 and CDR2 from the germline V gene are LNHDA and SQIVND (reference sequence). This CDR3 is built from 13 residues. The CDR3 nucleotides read TGTGCCAGTGCCGGGACTAGCGTTCCCGAGCAGTACTTC. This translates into CASAGTSVPEQYF.

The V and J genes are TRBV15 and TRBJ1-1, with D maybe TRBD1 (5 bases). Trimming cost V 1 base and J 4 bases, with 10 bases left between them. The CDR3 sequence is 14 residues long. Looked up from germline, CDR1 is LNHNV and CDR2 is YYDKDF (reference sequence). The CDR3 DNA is TGTGCCACCAGCAGAGTACGGGGGGGCACTGAAGCTTTCTTT. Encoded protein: CATSRVRGGTEAFF.

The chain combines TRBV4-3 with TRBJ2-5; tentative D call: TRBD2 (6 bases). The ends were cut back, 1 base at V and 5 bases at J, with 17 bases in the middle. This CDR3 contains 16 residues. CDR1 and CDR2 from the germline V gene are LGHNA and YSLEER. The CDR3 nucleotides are TGCGCCAGCAGCCAAGGCCGGTGGGGAGGACGGGAGACCCAGTACTTC. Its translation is CASSQGRWGGRETQYF.

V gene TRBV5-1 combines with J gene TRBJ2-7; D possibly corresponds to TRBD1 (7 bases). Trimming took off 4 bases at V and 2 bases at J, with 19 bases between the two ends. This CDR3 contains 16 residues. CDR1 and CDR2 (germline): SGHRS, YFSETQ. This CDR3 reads CASSRGTRQGTYEQYF. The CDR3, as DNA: TGCGCCAGCAGCCGGGGGACCCGACAGGGAACCTACGAGCAGTACTTC.

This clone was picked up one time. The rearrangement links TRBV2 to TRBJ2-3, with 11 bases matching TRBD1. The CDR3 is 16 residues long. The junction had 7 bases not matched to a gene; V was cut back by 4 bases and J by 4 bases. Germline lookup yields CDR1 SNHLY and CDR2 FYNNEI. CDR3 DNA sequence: TGTGCCAGCAGTGGGGGGGACAGGGGGTCGGCAGATACGCAGTATTTT. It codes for CASSGGDRGSADTQYF.

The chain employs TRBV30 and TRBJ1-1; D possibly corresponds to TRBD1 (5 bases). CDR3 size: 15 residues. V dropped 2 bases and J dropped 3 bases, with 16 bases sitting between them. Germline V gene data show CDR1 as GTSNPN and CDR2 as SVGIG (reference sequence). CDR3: CAWSPKGKVYTEAFF. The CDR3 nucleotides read TGTGCCTGGAGTCCGAAGGGGAAAGTATACACTGAAGCTTTCTTT.

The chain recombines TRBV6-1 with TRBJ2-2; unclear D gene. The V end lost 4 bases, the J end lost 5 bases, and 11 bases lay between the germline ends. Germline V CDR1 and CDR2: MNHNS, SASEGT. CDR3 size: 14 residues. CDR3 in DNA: TGTGCCAGCAGTGGCCTCCAGGATACCGGGGAGCTGTTTTTT. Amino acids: CASSGLQDTGELFF.

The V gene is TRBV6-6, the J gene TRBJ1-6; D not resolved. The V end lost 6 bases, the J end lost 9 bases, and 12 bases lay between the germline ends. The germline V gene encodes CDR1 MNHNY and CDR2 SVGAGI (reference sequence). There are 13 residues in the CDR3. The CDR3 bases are TGTGCCAGCAGCCCAGGATTAGGTTCACCCCTCCACTTT. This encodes CASSPGLGSPLHF.

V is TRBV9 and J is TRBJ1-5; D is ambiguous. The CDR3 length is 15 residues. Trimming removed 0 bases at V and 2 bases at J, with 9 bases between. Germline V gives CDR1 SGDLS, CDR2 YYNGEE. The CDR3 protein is CASSVGASGNQPQHF. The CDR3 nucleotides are TGTGCCAGCAGCGTAGGGGCTTCTGGCAATCAGCCCCAGCATTTT.

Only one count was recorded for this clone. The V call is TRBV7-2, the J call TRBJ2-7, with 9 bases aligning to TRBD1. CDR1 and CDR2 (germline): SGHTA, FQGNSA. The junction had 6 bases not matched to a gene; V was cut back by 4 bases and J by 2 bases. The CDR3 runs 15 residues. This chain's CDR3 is CASSSSGTGPYEQYF. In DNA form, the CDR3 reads TGTGCCAGCAGCTCTTCCGGGACAGGGCCCTACGAGCAGTACTTC.

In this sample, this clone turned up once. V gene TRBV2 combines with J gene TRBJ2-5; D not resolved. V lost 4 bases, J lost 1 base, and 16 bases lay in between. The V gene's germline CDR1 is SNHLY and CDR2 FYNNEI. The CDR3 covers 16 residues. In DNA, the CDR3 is TGTGCCAGCAGTGTTTTGGGCTGGTCCCCCCAAGAGACCCAGTACTTC. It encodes CASSVLGWSPQETQYF.

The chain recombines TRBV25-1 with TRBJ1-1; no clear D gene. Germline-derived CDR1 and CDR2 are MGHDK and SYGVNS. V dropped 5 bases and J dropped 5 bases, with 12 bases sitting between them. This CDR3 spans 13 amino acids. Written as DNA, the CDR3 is TGTGCCAGCAGTCCCCAAGTCGGGACTGAAGCTTTCTTT. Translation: CASSPQVGTEAFF.

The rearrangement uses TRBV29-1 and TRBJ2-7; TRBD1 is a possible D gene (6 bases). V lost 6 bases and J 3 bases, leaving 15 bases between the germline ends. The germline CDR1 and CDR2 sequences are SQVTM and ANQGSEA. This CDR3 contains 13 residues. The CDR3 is CSVQGLRNYEQYF. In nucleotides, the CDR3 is TGCAGCGTACAGGGCCTCCGGAACTACGAGCAGTACTTC.

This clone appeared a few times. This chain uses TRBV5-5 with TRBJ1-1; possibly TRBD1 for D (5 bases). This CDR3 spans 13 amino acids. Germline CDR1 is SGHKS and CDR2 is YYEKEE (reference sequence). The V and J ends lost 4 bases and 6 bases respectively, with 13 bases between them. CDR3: CASSVRQSAEAFF. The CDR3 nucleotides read TGTGCCAGCAGCGTAAGACAGAGCGCTGAAGCTTTCTTT.

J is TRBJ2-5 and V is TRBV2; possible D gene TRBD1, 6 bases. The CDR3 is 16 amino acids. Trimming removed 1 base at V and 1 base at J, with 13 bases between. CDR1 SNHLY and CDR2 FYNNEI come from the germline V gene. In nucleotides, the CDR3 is TGTGCCAGCAGTGAAGGGGGGCGGGCCTTCCAAGAGACCCAGTACTTC. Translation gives CASSEGGRAFQETQYF.

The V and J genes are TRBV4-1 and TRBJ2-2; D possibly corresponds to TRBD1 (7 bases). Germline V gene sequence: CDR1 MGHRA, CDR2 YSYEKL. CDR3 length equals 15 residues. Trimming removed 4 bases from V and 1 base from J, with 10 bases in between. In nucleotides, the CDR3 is TGCGCCAGCAGCCGCGGGACAGTGAACACCGGGGAGCTGTTTTTT. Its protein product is CASSRGTVNTGELFF.

The CDR3 nucleotides are TGTGCCAGCAGCCGTGGCGTTAGCGTAGAGACCCAGTACTTC. This translates into CASSRGVSVETQYF. V and J are TRBV4-2 and TRBJ2-5, with D maybe TRBD2 (5 bases). Germline V gives CDR1 LGHNA, CDR2 YNFKEQ. The V gene lost 4 bases and the J gene lost 4 bases, with 13 bases spanning the gap. This CDR3 contains 14 residues.

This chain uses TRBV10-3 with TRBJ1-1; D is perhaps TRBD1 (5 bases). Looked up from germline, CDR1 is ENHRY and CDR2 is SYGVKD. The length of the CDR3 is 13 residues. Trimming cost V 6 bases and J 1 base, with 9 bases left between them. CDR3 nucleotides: TGTGCCATCAGCCAGACAGAGAACACTGAAGCTTTCTTT. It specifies CAISQTENTEAFF.

The CDR3 protein is CAWSGDNDQPQHF. Written as DNA, the CDR3 is TGTGCCTGGTCCGGGGACAACGATCAGCCCCAGCATTTT. The V and J genes are TRBV30 and TRBJ1-5; the D gene is possibly TRBD1 (6 bases). Trimming removed 5 bases at V and 5 bases at J, with 13 bases between. CDR3 length: 13 amino acids. Germline values: CDR1 GTSNPN, CDR2 SVGIG (reference sequence).

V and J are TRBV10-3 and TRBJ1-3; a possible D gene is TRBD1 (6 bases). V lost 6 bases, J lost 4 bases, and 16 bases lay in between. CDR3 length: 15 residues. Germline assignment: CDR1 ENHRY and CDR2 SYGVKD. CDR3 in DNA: TGTGCCATCAGACAACAGGGTTTTTCAGGAAACACCATATATTTT. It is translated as CAIRQQGFSGNTIYF.

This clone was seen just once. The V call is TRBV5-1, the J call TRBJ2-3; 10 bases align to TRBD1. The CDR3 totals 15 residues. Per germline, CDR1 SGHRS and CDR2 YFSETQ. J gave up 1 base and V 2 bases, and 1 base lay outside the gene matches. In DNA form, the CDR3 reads TGCGCCAGCAGCTTCGGGACAGGGGGCACAGATACGCAGTATTTT. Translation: CASSFGTGGTDTQYF.

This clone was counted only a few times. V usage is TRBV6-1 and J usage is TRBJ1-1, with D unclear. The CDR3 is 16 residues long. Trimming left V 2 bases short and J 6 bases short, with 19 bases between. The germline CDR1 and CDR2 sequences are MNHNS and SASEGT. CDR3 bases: TGTGCCAGCAGTGAAAGAGAAGAGGCTTGGAATGCTGAAGCTTTCTTT. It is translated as CASSEREEAWNAEAFF.

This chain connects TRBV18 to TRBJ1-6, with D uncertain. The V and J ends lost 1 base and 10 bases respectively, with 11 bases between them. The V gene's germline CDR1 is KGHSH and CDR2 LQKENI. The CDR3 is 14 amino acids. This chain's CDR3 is CASSPRQIQSPLHF. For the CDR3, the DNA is TGTGCCAGCTCACCACGGCAGATTCAGTCACCCCTCCACTTT.

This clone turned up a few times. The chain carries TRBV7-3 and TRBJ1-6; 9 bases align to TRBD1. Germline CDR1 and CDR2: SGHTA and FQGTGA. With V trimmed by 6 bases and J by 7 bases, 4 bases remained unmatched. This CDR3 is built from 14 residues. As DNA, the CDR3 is TGTGCCAGCAGTCTACAGGGGGCAAATTCACCCCTCCACTTT. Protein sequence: CASSLQGANSPLHF.